The clone carrying this T cell receptor (beta chain) was observed at least ten times. Its antigen is unknown. Germline CDR1 reads MRHNA; CDR2 reads SNTAGT. The ends were cut back, 7 bases at V and 5 bases at J, with 24 bases in the middle. The length of the CDR3 is 18 residues. The data stem from a study of metastatic and nonmetastatic thyroid tumors. At the level of the study: Repertoire comparison spanned blood and tumor or nodule tissue of malignant and benign thyroid patients. Findings and caveats of the study: Across blood and tumor, TCR beta diversity in malignant thyroid tumors was reportedly significantly higher than in benign nodules.

Prior to thyroid surgery, none of the patients had received any treatment. Via MiXCR, TCRdb re-called the PCR reads. The table shows 30,000 to 50,000 clones, with about 13% occurring only once. The specimen was blood. The sequence was obtained from a female donor with papillary thyroid cancer or a benign thyroid nodule (not recorded which). Some clones in this sample may be carry-over from other donors' samples. V and J are TRBV6-4 and TRBJ2-6; D not resolved. This CDR3 reads CASISRPHFPERANVLTF. CDR3 bases: TGTGCCAGCATCTCACGGCCTCACTTCCCAGAGAGGGCCAACGTCCTGACTTTC.